These 32 T cell receptor beta chains came from one sample sequenced in a study of T-cell memory formation after mild COVID-19. TCRdb re-called the 5' RACE reads through MiXCR, storing one row per CDR3 protein. The data show approximately 480,000 distinct CDR3 sequences, roughly 20% seen once. The sequencing sample was made of PBMCs or a T cell subset sorted from them (not recorded which). The receptors originated from an adult woman who had mild COVID-19 (a few samples of this study predate the infection). Cell type and time point are not known.

This clonotype was counted a few times. This chain joins TRBV7-3 and TRBJ1-1; D possibly corresponds to TRBD1 (5 bases). This CDR3 region has 15 residues. Germline values: CDR1 SGHTA, CDR2 FQGTGA. The ends were cut back, 0 bases at V and 1 base at J, with 9 bases in the middle. The CDR3 DNA reads TGTGCCAGCAGCTTAACACAGGCGACGAACACTGAAGCTTTCTTT. Amino acids: CASSLTQATNTEAFF.

This clonotype was seen repeatedly, ten times or more. This CDR3 reads CASSWMGREAEAFF. The CDR3 nucleotides read TGTGCCAGCAGCTGGATGGGACGTGAGGCAGAAGCTTTCTTT. The chain carries TRBV5-4 and TRBJ1-1; weak D call: TRBD1 (5 bases). There are 14 residues in the CDR3. The germline V gene encodes CDR1 SGHNT and CDR2 YYREEE (reference sequence). The V end was cut by 3 bases, the J end by 8 bases, with 17 bases between.

This clonotype was observed a few times. The rearrangement links TRBV12-3 or TRBV12-4 to TRBJ2-1, with D perhaps TRBD2 (7 bases). Trimming removed 7 bases from V and 5 bases from J, with 15 bases in between. The CDR3 is 14 residues long. The DNA of the CDR3 is TGTGCCAGCATTAACGGGGGGCCAGACAATGAGCAGTTCTTC. This codes for CASINGGPDNEQFF.

The chain recombines TRBV27 with TRBJ1-1; unclear D gene. The CDR3 spans 13 residues. Germline CDR1 MNHEY, CDR2 SMNVEV (reference sequence). Deletions cut 7 bases from V and 3 bases from J, with 12 bases between. CDR3 loop: CASTTRRDTEAFF. Here the CDR3 DNA reads TGTGCCAGCACTACCCGGCGGGACACTGAAGCTTTCTTT.

The chain recombines TRBV20-1 with TRBJ2-1; 7 nucleotides agree with TRBD2. In germline, CDR1 is DFQATT, CDR2 SNEGSKA (reference sequence). Trimming took 6 bases from V and 4 from J; bases not matched to a gene: 9. The CDR3 is 14 residues long. CDR3 region: CSALALAFYNEQFF. CDR3 sequence (DNA): TGCAGTGCACTCGCACTAGCGTTTTACAATGAGCAGTTCTTC.

This clonotype came up a few times. The chain is built from TRBV5-1 and TRBJ2-5; 7 positions agree with TRBD1. Germline CDR1 is SGHRS and CDR2 is YFSETQ. The CDR3 has 15 residues. V was clipped by 1 base and J by 2 bases; unmatched bases: 5. The CDR3 sequence is CASSLNPGQQETQYF. In DNA, the CDR3 is TGCGCCAGCAGCTTGAATCCGGGACAGCAAGAGACCCAGTACTTC.

CDR3 residues: CASSFGVGTEAFF. The CDR3 nucleotides are TGTGCCAGCAGTTTTGGGGTCGGCACTGAAGCTTTCTTT. This rearrangement joins TRBV12-3 or TRBV12-4 to TRBJ1-1; no firm D call. This CDR3 has 13 amino acids. V was shortened by 3 bases and J by 4 bases, with 9 bases between the two germline ends.

For the CDR3, the DNA is TGTGCCAGCAGTTTCGAGACAGGCACCTTAGGGAGGAATACGCAGTATTTT. Translation gives CASSFETGTLGRNTQYF. The rearrangement uses TRBV12-3 or TRBV12-4 and TRBJ2-3; D may correspond to TRBD1 or TRBD2 (6 bases each). The V end lost 3 bases, the J end lost 7 bases, and 23 bases lay between the germline ends. This CDR3 is 17 amino acids long.

In the case of this clonotype: This clone may be a read error of a much larger clone one base away. The rearrangement links TRBV6-2 or TRBV6-3 to TRBJ2-1; no reliable D call. The CDR3 is made up of 11 amino acids. V dropped 5 bases and J dropped 5 bases, with 4 bases sitting between them. Germline values: CDR1 MNHEY, CDR2 SVGEGT. CDR3 sequence: CASSDHNEQFF. The CDR3 DNA sequence: TGTGCCAGCAGTGACCACAATGAGCAGTTCTTC.

This clonotype was observed a handful of times. V is TRBV7-2 and J is TRBJ2-6; perhaps TRBD1 as D (5 bases). Trimming left V 5 bases short and J 3 bases short, with 17 bases between. The CDR3 is made up of 17 amino acids. CDR1 and CDR2 (germline): SGHTA, FQGNSA. The CDR3 sequence is CASSLSPPGHGANVLTF. The CDR3 coding sequence is TGTGCCAGCAGCCTAAGCCCCCCAGGACATGGGGCCAACGTCCTGACTTTC.

This clonotype was seen only a few times. The chain has TRBV7-9 and TRBJ2-1; the D gene could be TRBD1 or TRBD2 (6 bases each). Germline V gene lookup returns CDR1 SEHNR and CDR2 FQNEAQ (reference sequence). Between the trimmed V and J ends, which lost 5 bases and 2 bases, there was a span of 10 bases. The length of the CDR3 is 14 residues. CDR3 protein: CASSPGGPYNEQFF. The DNA of the CDR3 is TGTGCCAGCAGCCCCGGGGGCCCCTACAATGAGCAGTTCTTC.

This clonotype was detected only a few times. The chain combines TRBV7-6 with TRBJ2-7; weak D call: TRBD1 (6 bases). With 3 bases removed from V and 5 bases from J, the gap between germline ends came to 17 bases. This CDR3 contains 15 residues. The germline CDR1 and CDR2 sequences are SGHVS and FNYEAQ. This CDR3 reads CASSFEDSGVHEQYF. CDR3 bases: TGTGCCAGCAGCTTCGAGGACAGCGGAGTCCACGAGCAGTACTTC.

The CDR3 region is CASSPGLSQRTEAFF. CDR3 bases: TGTGCCAGCAGCCCCGGACTCTCTCAAAGGACTGAAGCTTTCTTT. The chain employs TRBV5-5 and TRBJ1-1; D unresolved. CDR3 length equals 15 residues. V lost 4 bases and J 5 bases, leaving 18 bases between the germline ends. CDR1 is SGHKS and CDR2 is YYEKEE in the germline V gene (reference sequence).

This sequence joins TRBV9 and TRBJ1-1; D unclear. CDR1 and CDR2 (germline): SGDLS, YYNGEE. The CDR3 has 12 amino acids. Trimming pared 4 bases from V and 8 bases from J, leaving 12 bases between. The CDR3: CASSRDGGEAFF. The CDR3 DNA follows: TGTGCCAGCAGCCGCGACGGAGGGGAAGCTTTCTTT.

V usage is TRBV9 and J usage is TRBJ2-7, with 9 bases fitting TRBD2. Germline CDR1 SGDLS, CDR2 YYNGEE. V trimming: 0 bases; J trimming: 2 bases; junction bases outside the gene matches: 15. The CDR3 length is 19 residues. The CDR3 DNA reads TGTGCCAGCAGCGTAGTCTCGACTAGCGGATTTAAACTTACCTACGAGCAGTACTTC. Residues: CASSVVSTSGFKLTYEQYF.

The rearrangement links TRBV9 to TRBJ2-5; maybe TRBD2 (5 bases). This CDR3 is 16 amino acids long. V lost 1 base to trimming and J lost 0 bases, with 13 bases between them. Germline V gene data show CDR1 as SGDLS and CDR2 as YYNGEE. Written as DNA, the CDR3 is TGTGCCAGCAGCGTATCCCCCAAGGGAGACCAAGAGACCCAGTACTTC. Translated: CASSVSPKGDQETQYF.

In its sample, this clonotype was seen many times. The J gene is TRBJ2-7, the V gene TRBV12-3 or TRBV12-4; 9 nucleotides agree with TRBD1. This CDR3 contains 13 residues. J was trimmed by 6 bases and V by 3 bases; bases with no gene match: 3. CDR3 DNA: TGTGCCAGCAGTTTCGGGACAGGGCTCGAGCAGTACTTC. Translating it yields CASSFGTGLEQYF.

This clonotype was picked up many times. V gene TRBV7-2 combines with J gene TRBJ2-4; a weak D match, TRBD2 (6 bases). The ends were cut back, 0 bases at V and 5 bases at J, with 8 bases in the middle. The germline V gene has CDR1 SGHTA and CDR2 FQGNSA. This CDR3 comprises 14 residues. CDR3 sequence reads: CASSLAREQNIQYF. In DNA form, the CDR3 reads TGTGCCAGCAGCTTAGCCCGGGAGCAAAACATTCAGTACTTC. The whole variable domain, remainder taken from reference TRBV7-2 and TRBJ2-4, is GAGVSQSPSNKVTEKGKDVELRCDPISGHTALYWYRQSLGQGLEFLIYFQGNSAPDKSGLPSDRFSAERTGGSVSTLTIQRTQQEDSAVYLCASSLAREQNIQYFGAGTRLSVL.

The V gene is TRBV20-1, the J gene TRBJ2-3; tentatively, D is TRBD2 (6 bases). Germline V lookup: CDR1 DFQATT, CDR2 SNEGSKA (reference sequence). CDR3 length: 14 residues. The V and J ends lost 3 bases and 2 bases respectively, with 12 bases between them. The CDR3 reads CSARVRGHTDTQYF. The CDR3 DNA follows: TGCAGTGCTAGGGTGCGGGGCCACACAGATACGCAGTATTTT.

This clonotype appeared a few times. This sequence joins TRBV5-4 and TRBJ2-7; a possible D gene is TRBD2 (5 bases). Trimming cost V 0 bases and J 7 bases, with 11 bases left between them. Germline loops: CDR1 SGHNT, CDR2 YYREEE (reference sequence). This CDR3 is built from 13 residues. CDR3 sequence (DNA): TGTGCCAGCAGCTTGGGACCGCCGGGAGAGCAGTACTTC. It yields the protein CASSLGPPGEQYF.

This clonotype was seen a few times. The chain carries TRBV12-3 or TRBV12-4 and TRBJ1-4, with D unclear. Deletions cut 4 bases from V and 2 bases from J, with 11 bases between. This CDR3 contains 15 residues. CDR3 nucleotides: TGTGCCAGCAGTTATACGGGGAGCACTAATGAAAAACTGTTTTTT. Amino acid sequence: CASSYTGSTNEKLFF.

This chain connects TRBV2 to TRBJ2-7, with a possible D match to TRBD2 (5 bases). The ends were cut back, 6 bases at V and 3 bases at J, with 12 bases in the middle. The germline gives CDR1 SNHLY, CDR2 FYNNEI. The CDR3 spans 13 residues. The CDR3 DNA follows: TGTGCCAGCAGCTCGGGAAGCTACTACGAGCAGTACTTC. Translation: CASSSGSYYEQYF.

This clonotype was detected a few times. This chain links TRBV6-5 with TRBJ1-1; a weak D match, TRBD1 (5 bases). The CDR3 has 14 amino acids. Trimming took off 6 bases at V and 4 bases at J, with 15 bases between the two ends. CDR1 is MNHEY, CDR2 SVGAGI, per germline. The CDR3 bases are TGTGCCAGCAGGTTCGGGGCGAGTAGCACTGAAGCTTTCTTT. Amino acid sequence: CASRFGASSTEAFF.

This clonotype was picked up many times. The J gene is TRBJ2-7, the V gene TRBV10-3; D unresolved. Germline lookup yields CDR1 ENHRY and CDR2 SYGVKD. With 3 bases removed from V and 1 base from J, the gap between germline ends came to 10 bases. This CDR3 has 14 amino acids. The CDR3 nucleotides are TGTGCCATCAGTGAAGGGCAGGCGTCCTACGAGCAGTACTTC. Its translation is CAISEGQASYEQYF.

The chain recombines TRBV7-3 with TRBJ1-2; TRBD1 agrees at 8 bases. V dropped 5 bases and J dropped 8; count of bases not matched to a gene: 7. The CDR3 spans 13 residues. Germline CDR1 and CDR2: SGHTA and FQGTGA. In DNA form, the CDR3 reads TGTGCCAGCAGCCCAAGGACAGGGAGCGGCTACACCTTC. Translated, it gives CASSPRTGSGYTF. Full variable domain (rest looked up from reference TRBV7-3 and TRBJ1-2): GAGVSQTPSNKVTEKGKYVELRCDPISGHTALYWYRQSLGQGPEFLIYFQGTGAADDSGLPNDRFFAVRPEGSVSTLKIQRTERGDSAVYLCASSPRTGSGYTFGSGTRLTVV.

This clonotype was recorded a few times. V is TRBV13 and J is TRBJ2-7; D is perhaps TRBD2 (6 bases). CDR1 PRHDT and CDR2 FYEKMQ come from the germline V gene (reference sequence). This CDR3 is built from 14 residues. V was pared by 5 bases and J by 3 bases, with 14 bases between. In nucleotides, the CDR3 is TGTGCCAGCAGCCTTACGGGACTGAACTACGAGCAGTACTTC. Protein: CASSLTGLNYEQYF.

This clonotype has just a few counts. The chain carries TRBV5-1 and TRBJ1-1; 7 bases map to TRBD1. The V and J ends lost 3 bases and 5 bases, in that order; junction bases with no gene match: 7. The CDR3 sequence is 14 residues long. CDR1 SGHRS and CDR2 YFSETQ come from the germline V gene. CDR3 in DNA: TGCGCCAGCAGCTATACAGGGGTTCAAACTGAAGCTTTCTTT. Encoded protein: CASSYTGVQTEAFF.

This clonotype showed up just a few times. The V and J genes are TRBV11-2 and TRBJ2-7; 11 bases fit TRBD2. With V trimmed by 6 bases and J by 0 bases, 13 bases remained unmatched. CDR3 length: 18 amino acids. Germline lookup yields CDR1 SGHAT and CDR2 FQNNGV. The CDR3 DNA reads as TGTGCCAGCAGTTGGCCCCCCCCGACTAGCGGGGTCTCCTACGAGCAGTACTTC. It specifies CASSWPPPTSGVSYEQYF. Variable domain in full (rest from reference TRBV11-2 and TRBJ2-7): EAGVAQSPRYKIIEKRQSVAFWCNPISGHATLYWYQQILGQGPKLLIQFQNNGVVDDSQLPKDRFSAERLKGVDSTLKIQPAKLEDSAVYLCASSWPPPTSGVSYEQYFGPGTRLTVT.

The table lists this clonotype with a few counts. This chain joins TRBV4-1 and TRBJ2-7, with D possibly called TRBD1 or TRBD2 (6 bases each). The CDR3 is made up of 15 amino acids. CDR1 MGHRA and CDR2 YSYEKL come from the germline V gene. V lost 4 bases to trimming and J lost 1 base, with 14 bases between them. CDR3 in DNA: TGCGCCAGCAGCCCCAGTTGGGGGGCTTCCTACGAGCAGTACTTC. It codes for CASSPSWGASYEQYF.

This clonotype has a count of ten or more. The chain couples TRBV6-5 to TRBJ2-1, with D uncertain. Germline V gene data show CDR1 as MNHEY and CDR2 as SVGAGI. The CDR3 extends over 13 amino acids. With 10 bases removed from V and 0 bases from J, the gap between germline ends came to 10 bases. CDR3 sequence: CATYRNSYNEQFF. The CDR3 bases are TGTGCCACCTACCGCAACTCCTACAATGAGCAGTTCTTC.

The sample holds a few counts of this clonotype. This chain joins TRBV20-1 and TRBJ1-5; D is unclear. CDR1 is DFQATT, CDR2 SNEGSKA, per germline (reference sequence). V dropped 7 bases and J dropped 8 bases, with 9 bases sitting between them. The CDR3 runs 10 residues. CDR3 bases: TGCAGTGTAGGTCGGGAGCCCCAGCATTTT. Its translation is CSVGREPQHF.

The rearrangement joins TRBV9 to TRBJ1-1, with a tentative D call TRBD1 (5 bases). The CDR3 is 15 residues long. CDR1 SGDLS and CDR2 YYNGEE come from the germline V gene. With 4 bases removed from V and 4 bases from J, the gap between germline ends came to 17 bases. The CDR3: CASSPAEGMATEAFF. The CDR3 DNA follows: TGTGCCAGCAGCCCAGCAGAGGGGATGGCCACTGAAGCTTTCTTT.